This T cell receptor beta chain was profiled in a study of T-cell memory formation after mild COVID-19 (dated by TCRdb to the early 2020s). With respect to the entire study: TCR sequence clusters from the two donors were found to be largely donor specific. T-cell clones expanding and contracting after mild COVID-19 in two donors were tracked by longitudinal TCRalpha and TCRbeta repertoire sequencing. Two young, previously healthy adult volunteers made up the cohort, one male and one female.

The germline ends are 14 bases apart after V is trimmed by 5 bases and J by 2 bases. The CDR3 runs 15 amino acids, cysteine and phenylalanine included. The sequence is cut down to CDR3 DNA, 45 bases in frame from base 1. Reading the germline V gene (reference sequence) gives CDR1 SEHNR and CDR2 FQNEAQ. Points the paper makes about the study in general: Contracting CD4+ clones were found mainly in CM and EM memory subsets, while CD8+ clones were enriched in EMRA. The study included only two mild cases, and larger cohorts that include severe cases with pre-infection samples were judged to be necessary. Whether the second-wave clones peaking on day 37 were SARS-CoV-2 specific was not confirmed. The detection of some responding clones in pre-infection memory suggests that pre-existing cross-reactive memory T cells joined the SARS-CoV-2 response. Balanced CD4/CD8 phenotypes were observed for clones contracting from day 15 to 85, whereas a bias towards CD4+ was observed for a second wave of clones expanding from day 15 to 37.

Ficoll-Paque density gradient centrifugation was the method used to isolate PBMCs. The reads were generated on an Illumina NovaSeq 6000. TCRalpha and TCRbeta cDNA libraries were built by 5'RACE with constant-segment primers, adding sample barcodes and unique molecular identifiers. Trizol reagent was used to extract RNA from every sample. Library amplification was performed in two PCR steps, and a second sample barcode and Illumina TruSeq adapters were introduced in the second step. Sequencing of the libraries was done on an Illumina NovaSeq, producing 2 x 150 bp paired-end reads. The source study handled its data this way. With migec v1.2.7, reads were demultiplexed and then collapsed into UMI-guided consensus sequences. Using mixcr v2.1.11, the UMI consensuses were aligned to TRA and TRB V and J templates and assembled into clonotypes. Clonotypes were classified as expanded or contracted when called significant by both edgeR and NoisET, with noise models trained on biological replicates. For edgeR calls, a false discovery rate-adjusted p below 0.01 and a log2 fold-change threshold of 1 were applied. PCA with hierarchical clustering of max-normalized trajectories of the 1000 most abundant clonotypes was used as exploratory dynamics analysis. Separately sequenced CD4+ and CD8+ repertoires were used to assign a CD4 or CD8 phenotype to each responding clone. TCRdb redid the processing of the public reads, applying fastp at Q25 and MiXCR, and retained in-frame beta chains. Duplicate CDR3 protein sequences are folded into a single record with the most common DNA and genes. TCRdb's processing, not the study's, gives the V and J calls here. This sample has tens of thousands of distinct CDR3 sequences in its table, and about 7.1% of those were observed once. The leading ten clones occupy around 1.5% of the sample.

This clonotype was counted a few times. The specificity of this receptor is unknown. It has no much larger one-base neighbor in the sample; base qualities were not kept. The sequence was obtained from a man aged 18 to 35 who had mild COVID-19 (a few samples of this study predate the infection). The sample titles of this study are shuffled in the database, so cell type and time point are left out; the donor was told from shared clones. Sequencing used PBMCs or a T cell subset sorted from them (not recorded which). The sequence is built from TRBV7-9 and TRBJ2-3; no D gene is confidently identified. The bases are TGTGCCAGCAGCGGTGCAAACGGCTACACAGATACGCAGTATTTT. Its protein product is CASSGANGYTDTQYF.